The present TCR beta chain was sequenced within a study of patients and donors after allogeneic stem cell transplantation. From the RT-PCR reads, TCRdb called clonotypes with MiXCR, one entry per CDR3 protein. The sample yields over 150,000 distinct CDR3 sequences, more than 35% seen once. Looked up from germline, CDR1 is MDHEN and CDR2 is SYDVKM. The CDR3 has 13 residues. The V end was cut by 6 bases, the J end by 7 bases, with 13 bases between. The chain links TRBV28 to TRBJ1-5; the D gene is possibly TRBD1 (6 bases). The receptor was derived from a human donor who was either an allogeneic HSCT recipient or a stem cell or donor lymphocyte infusion donor (not recorded which). It is not recorded whose cells these are; they may come from a transplant donor. Sequenced: blood, either unsorted or a sorted T cell fraction (not recorded which). CDR3 sequence (DNA): TGTGCCAGCAGGGCTCCGAGGGGGCAGCCCCAGCATTTT. Protein: CASRAPRGQPQHF.